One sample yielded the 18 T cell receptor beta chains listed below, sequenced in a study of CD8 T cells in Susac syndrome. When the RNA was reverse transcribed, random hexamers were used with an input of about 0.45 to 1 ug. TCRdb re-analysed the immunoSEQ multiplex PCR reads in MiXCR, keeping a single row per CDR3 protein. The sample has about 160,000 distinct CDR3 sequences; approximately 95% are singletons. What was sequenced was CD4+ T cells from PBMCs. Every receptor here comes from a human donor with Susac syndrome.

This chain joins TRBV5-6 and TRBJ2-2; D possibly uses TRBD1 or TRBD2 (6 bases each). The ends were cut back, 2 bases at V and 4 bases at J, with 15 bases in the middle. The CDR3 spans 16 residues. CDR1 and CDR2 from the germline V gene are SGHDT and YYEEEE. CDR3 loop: CASSFGFGGGTGELFF. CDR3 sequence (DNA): TGTGCCAGCAGCTTCGGGTTCGGGGGCGGCACCGGGGAGCTGTTTTTT.

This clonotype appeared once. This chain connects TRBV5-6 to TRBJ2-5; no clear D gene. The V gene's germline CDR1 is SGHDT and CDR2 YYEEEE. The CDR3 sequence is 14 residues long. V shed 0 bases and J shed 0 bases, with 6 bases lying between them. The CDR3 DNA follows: TGTGCCAGCAGCTTGGGGCAAAACCAAGAGACCCAGTACTTC. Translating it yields CASSLGQNQETQYF.

CDR3 nucleotide sequence: TGTGCTTCGGGCAGGGGACAGAACACTGAAGCTTTCTTT. Translating it yields CASGRGQNTEAFF. The V call is TRBV16, the J call TRBJ1-1, with a possible D match to TRBD1 (6 bases). CDR3 length equals 13 residues. Per the germline V gene, CDR1 is KGHSY and CDR2 is FQNENV.

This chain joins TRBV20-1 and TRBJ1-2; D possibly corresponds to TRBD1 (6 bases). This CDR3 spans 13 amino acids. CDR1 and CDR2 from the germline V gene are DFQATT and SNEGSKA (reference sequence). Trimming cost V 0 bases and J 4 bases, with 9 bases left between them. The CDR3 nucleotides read TGCAGTGCTAGAGAGGACAGACTCTATGGCTACACCTTC. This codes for CSAREDRLYGYTF.

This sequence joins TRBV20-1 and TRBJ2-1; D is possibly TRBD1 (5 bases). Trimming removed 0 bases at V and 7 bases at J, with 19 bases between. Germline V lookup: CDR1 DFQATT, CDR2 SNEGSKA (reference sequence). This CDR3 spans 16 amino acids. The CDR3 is CSARDEAGQFANEQFF. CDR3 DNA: TGCAGTGCTAGAGATGAAGCAGGGCAGTTTGCAAATGAGCAGTTCTTC.

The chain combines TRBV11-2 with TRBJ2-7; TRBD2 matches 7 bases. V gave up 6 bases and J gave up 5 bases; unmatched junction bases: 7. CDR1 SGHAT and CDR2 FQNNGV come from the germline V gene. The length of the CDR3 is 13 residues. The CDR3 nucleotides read TGTGCCAGCAGTGGGCGGGAGCCCCACGAGCAGTACTTC. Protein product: CASSGREPHEQYF.

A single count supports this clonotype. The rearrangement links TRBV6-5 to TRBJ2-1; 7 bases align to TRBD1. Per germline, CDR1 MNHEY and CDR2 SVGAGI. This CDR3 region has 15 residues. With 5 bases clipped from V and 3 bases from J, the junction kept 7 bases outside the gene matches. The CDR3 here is CASSAGQVGYNEQFF. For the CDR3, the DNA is TGTGCCAGCAGTGCTGGACAGGTGGGCTACAATGAGCAGTTCTTC.

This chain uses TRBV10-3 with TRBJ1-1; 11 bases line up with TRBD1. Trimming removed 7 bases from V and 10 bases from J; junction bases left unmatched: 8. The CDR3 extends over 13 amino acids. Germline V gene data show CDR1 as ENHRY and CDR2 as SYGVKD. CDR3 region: CAINDGQGAGAFF. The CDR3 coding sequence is TGTGCCATCAACGATGGACAGGGGGCAGGAGCTTTCTTT.

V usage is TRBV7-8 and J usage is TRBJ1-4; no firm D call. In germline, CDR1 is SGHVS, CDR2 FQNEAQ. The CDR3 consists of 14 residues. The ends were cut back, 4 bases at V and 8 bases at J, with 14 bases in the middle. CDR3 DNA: TGTGCCAGCAGCTGGGGTACGGGAAAGGAAAAACTGTTTTTT. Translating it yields CASSWGTGKEKLFF.

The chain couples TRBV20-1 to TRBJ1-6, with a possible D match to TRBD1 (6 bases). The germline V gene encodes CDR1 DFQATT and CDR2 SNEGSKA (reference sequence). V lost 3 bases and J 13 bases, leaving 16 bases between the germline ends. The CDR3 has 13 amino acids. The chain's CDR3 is CSASRQDKGPLHF. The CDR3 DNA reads TGCAGTGCTAGCAGACAGGACAAGGGGCCCCTCCACTTT.

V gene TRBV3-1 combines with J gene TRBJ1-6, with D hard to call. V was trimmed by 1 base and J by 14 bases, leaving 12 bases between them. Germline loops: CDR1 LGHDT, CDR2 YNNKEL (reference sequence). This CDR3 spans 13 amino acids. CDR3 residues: CASSQGSAAALHF. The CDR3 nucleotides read TGTGCCAGCAGCCAAGGGTCAGCAGCAGCCCTCCACTTT.

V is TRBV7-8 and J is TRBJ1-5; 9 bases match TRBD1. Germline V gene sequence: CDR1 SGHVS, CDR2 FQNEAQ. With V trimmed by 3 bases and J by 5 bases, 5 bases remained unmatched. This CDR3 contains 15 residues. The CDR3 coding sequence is TGTGCCAGCAGCTTCCCGGGACAGGGTCATCAGCCCCAGCATTTT. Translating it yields CASSFPGQGHQPQHF.

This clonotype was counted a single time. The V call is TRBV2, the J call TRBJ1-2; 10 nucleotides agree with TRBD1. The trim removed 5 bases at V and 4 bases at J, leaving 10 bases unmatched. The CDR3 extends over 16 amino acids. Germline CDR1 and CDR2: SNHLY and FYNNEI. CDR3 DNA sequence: TGTGCCAGCAGTCCCACGACAGGGGGCACTGGCTATGGCTACACCTTC. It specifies CASSPTTGGTGYGYTF.

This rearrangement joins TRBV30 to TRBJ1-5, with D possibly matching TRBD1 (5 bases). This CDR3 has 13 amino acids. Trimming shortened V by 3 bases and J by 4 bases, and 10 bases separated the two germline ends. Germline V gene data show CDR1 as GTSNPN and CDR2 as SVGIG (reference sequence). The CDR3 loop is CAWSPQANQPQHF. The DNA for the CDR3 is TGTGCCTGGAGCCCACAGGCTAATCAGCCCCAGCATTTT.

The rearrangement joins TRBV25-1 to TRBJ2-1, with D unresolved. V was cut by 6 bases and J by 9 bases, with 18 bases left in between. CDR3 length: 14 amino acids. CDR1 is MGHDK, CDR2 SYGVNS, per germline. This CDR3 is CASRTLGTGGEQFF. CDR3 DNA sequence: TGTGCCAGCAGGACACTGGGCACGGGTGGTGAGCAGTTCTTC.

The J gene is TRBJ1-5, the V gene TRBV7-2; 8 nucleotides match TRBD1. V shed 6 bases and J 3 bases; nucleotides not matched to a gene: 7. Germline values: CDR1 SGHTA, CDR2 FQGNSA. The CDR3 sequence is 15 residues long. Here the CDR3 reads CASSIQGDFNQPQHF. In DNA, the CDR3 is TGTGCCAGCAGTATACAGGGGGACTTCAATCAGCCCCAGCATTTT.

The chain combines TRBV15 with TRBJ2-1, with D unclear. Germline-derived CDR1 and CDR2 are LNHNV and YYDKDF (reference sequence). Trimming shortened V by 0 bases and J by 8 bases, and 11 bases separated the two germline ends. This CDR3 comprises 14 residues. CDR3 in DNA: TGTGCCACCAGCAGAGACCTTGTTGGGGATGAGCAGTTCTTC. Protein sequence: CATSRDLVGDEQFF.

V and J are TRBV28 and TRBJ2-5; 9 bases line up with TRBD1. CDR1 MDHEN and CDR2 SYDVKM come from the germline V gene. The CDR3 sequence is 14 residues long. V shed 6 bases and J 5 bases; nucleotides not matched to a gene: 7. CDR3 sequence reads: CASRPTGGRETQYF. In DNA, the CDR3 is TGTGCCAGCAGACCCACAGGGGGCCGGGAGACCCAGTACTTC.